The next 25 T cell receptor beta chains were all read from a single sample in a study of T cell responses to AZD1222 COVID-19 vaccine. Only in-frame clones appear in the TCRdb table, and some are missing; sequencing was by immunoSEQ multiplex PCR. The sample yields some 180,000 clones, around 92% seen once. Source: peripheral blood, taken on day 0 of AZD1222 vaccination. These receptors originate from an adult in good health.

The CDR3 loop is CASSPSGSGAEAFF. CDR3 bases: TGTGCCAGCTCACCCTCCGGGAGTGGCGCTGAAGCTTTCTTT. The chain joins TRBV18 to TRBJ1-1; D gene unclear. CDR1 and CDR2 (germline): KGHSH, LQKENI. V was pared by 3 bases and J by 6 bases, with 14 bases between. The CDR3 consists of 14 residues.

The CDR3: CASNKVPSGTEAFF. CDR3 nucleotide sequence: TGTGCCAGTAATAAGGTACCCTCCGGGACTGAAGCTTTCTTT. This chain links TRBV19 with TRBJ1-1; D remains ambiguous. The CDR3 spans 14 residues. Germline V gene data show CDR1 as LNHDA and CDR2 as SQIVND (reference sequence). V lost 7 bases and J lost 5, with 17 bases in between.

The chain recombines TRBV27 with TRBJ2-1; possibly TRBD2 for D (5 bases). CDR3 length: 13 amino acids. Germline V gives CDR1 MNHEY, CDR2 SMNVEV (reference sequence). The ends were cut back, 4 bases at V and 6 bases at J, with 10 bases in the middle. CDR3 loop: CASSSDLLNEQFF. The CDR3 bases are TGTGCCAGCAGTTCGGACTTACTCAATGAGCAGTTCTTC.

The chain is built from TRBV29-1 and TRBJ2-7; D might be TRBD2 (6 bases). The germline V and J ends were trimmed by 6 bases and 7 bases, with 22 bases remaining between them. CDR3 length equals 14 residues. Looked up from germline, CDR1 is SQVTM and CDR2 is ANQGSEA. CDR3 residues: CSVVSGLHFREQYF. CDR3 sequence (DNA): TGCAGCGTCGTTAGCGGCCTCCATTTTAGAGAGCAGTACTTC.

The V gene is TRBV5-4, the J gene TRBJ1-1; D unclear. Trimming left V 3 bases short and J 6 bases short, with 12 bases between. The CDR3 covers 13 residues. CDR1 is SGHNT, CDR2 YYREEE, per germline (reference sequence). The CDR3 is CASSSNLGAEAFF. The CDR3 DNA is TGTGCCAGCAGCTCGAATCTAGGTGCTGAAGCTTTCTTT. Full variable domain (missing parts from reference TRBV5-4 and TRBJ1-1): ETGVTQSPTHLIKTRGQQVTLRCSSQSGHNTVSWYQQALGQGPQFIFQYYREEENGRGNFPPRFSGLQFPNYSSELNVNALELDDSALYLCASSSNLGAEAFFGQGTRLTVV.

The J gene is TRBJ1-1, the V gene TRBV5-4; TRBD1 might be the D (5 bases). CDR1 is SGHNT and CDR2 is YYREEE in the germline V gene (reference sequence). V lost 0 bases to trimming and J lost 1 base, with 16 bases between them. CDR3 length: 17 amino acids. Here the CDR3 DNA reads TGTGCCAGCAGCTTGGGGGGAGGGTTTGGGGCGAACACTGAAGCTTTCTTT. It yields the protein CASSLGGGFGANTEAFF.

The gene calls are TRBV5-1 and TRBJ2-2; either TRBD1 or TRBD2 may fit D (5 bases each). The CDR3 totals 16 residues. Germline V CDR1 and CDR2: SGHRS, YFSETQ. The germline V and J ends were trimmed by 4 bases and 6 bases, with 19 bases remaining between them. The CDR3 nucleotides read TGCGCCAGCAGCCTCCGGACCGGGGCGTTGGCCGGGGAGCTGTTTTTT. Residues: CASSLRTGALAGELFF.

The chain carries TRBV19 and TRBJ1-6; the D is unclear. CDR3 length equals 13 residues. In germline, CDR1 is LNHDA, CDR2 SQIVND (reference sequence). V lost 8 bases and J 4 bases, leaving 9 bases between the germline ends. CDR3 sequence (DNA): TGTGCCAGTGCCGCGAAGTATAATTCACCCCTCCACTTT. Residues: CASAAKYNSPLHF.

The chain has TRBV25-1 and TRBJ2-2; the D call may be TRBD1 or TRBD2 (6 bases each). Germline V gene data show CDR1 as MGHDK and CDR2 as SYGVNS. V was pared by 8 bases and J by 0 bases, with 13 bases between. The CDR3 covers 15 residues. The CDR3: CASGGRGANTGELFF. The CDR3 nucleotides read TGTGCCAGCGGGGGGCGAGGGGCGAACACCGGGGAGCTGTTTTTT.

This chain connects TRBV20-1 to TRBJ2-1; unclear D gene. Deletions cut 5 bases from V and 5 bases from J, with 4 bases between. The germline V gene has CDR1 DFQATT and CDR2 SNEGSKA (reference sequence). The CDR3 extends over 10 amino acids. CDR3 DNA: TGCAGTGCTTTTAACAATGAGCAGTTCTTC. It yields the protein CSAFNNEQFF.

This rearrangement joins TRBV6-2 or TRBV6-3 to TRBJ1-2, with D perhaps TRBD1 (5 bases). V lost 2 bases, J lost 6 bases, and 10 bases lay in between. The CDR3 sequence is 13 residues long. Germline assignment: CDR1 MNHEY and CDR2 SVGEGT. Here the CDR3 DNA reads TGTGCCAGCAGTTACAGGGGCATGGATGGCTACACCTTC. Amino acid sequence: CASSYRGMDGYTF.

CDR3 coding DNA: TGTGCCAGCAGCTTTTCCGGGACAGCCACCTATGGCTACACCTTC. The encoded protein is CASSFSGTATYGYTF. V usage is TRBV5-6 and J usage is TRBJ1-2; 7 positions match TRBD1. The CDR3 runs to 15 residues. The junction had 8 bases not matched to a gene; V was cut back by 2 bases and J by 4 bases. CDR1 and CDR2 from the germline V gene are SGHDT and YYEEEE.

The chain employs TRBV6-5 and TRBJ1-2; 7 bases fit TRBD1. CDR1 and CDR2 from the germline V gene are MNHEY and SVGAGI. This CDR3 contains 15 residues. V shed 6 bases, J shed 4 bases, and the junction held 11 bases outside the gene matches. Written as DNA, the CDR3 is TGTGCCAGCAGCCAAGGGGCAGGGGGTGTCTATGGCTACACCTTC. This translates into CASSQGAGGVYGYTF.

The rearrangement joins TRBV19 to TRBJ1-1, with D maybe TRBD1 (6 bases). V was trimmed by 6 bases and J by 0 bases, leaving 14 bases between them. The V gene's germline CDR1 is LNHDA and CDR2 SQIVND (reference sequence). This CDR3 comprises 15 residues. CDR3: CASSPSTGLNTEAFF. Here the CDR3 DNA reads TGTGCCAGTAGCCCCTCCACAGGGTTGAACACTGAAGCTTTCTTT.

This clone appeared once. This rearrangement joins TRBV18 to TRBJ1-2; tentative D call: TRBD1 (5 bases). Trimming took off 3 bases at V and 4 bases at J, with 21 bases between the two ends. This CDR3 spans 17 amino acids. Germline V gene sequence: CDR1 KGHSH, CDR2 LQKENI. CDR3 DNA: TGTGCCAGCTCACCTTCGGGACTAAAAGGCCCCTTCTATGGCTACACCTTC. Protein sequence: CASSPSGLKGPFYGYTF.

The J gene is TRBJ1-5, the V gene TRBV5-1, with D hard to call. The length of the CDR3 is 15 residues. V lost 1 base and J 0 bases, leaving 8 bases between the germline ends. The germline gives CDR1 SGHRS, CDR2 YFSETQ. The CDR3 DNA reads as TGCGCCAGCAGCTTGTTTGGGGATAGCAATCAGCCCCAGCATTTT. As protein: CASSLFGDSNQPQHF.

This sequence joins TRBV19 and TRBJ2-3; D perhaps matches TRBD1 (6 bases). The length of the CDR3 is 14 residues. CDR1 and CDR2 (germline): LNHDA, SQIVND (reference sequence). Trimming pared 5 bases from V and 3 bases from J, leaving 12 bases between. This CDR3 is CASSEQGPTDTQYF. The CDR3 bases are TGTGCCAGTAGTGAGCAGGGGCCAACAGATACGCAGTATTTT.

This clone was found once. The V gene is TRBV4-1, the J gene TRBJ2-1; 14 bases are a match to TRBD2. CDR1 is MGHRA, CDR2 YSYEKL, per germline. The CDR3 loop spans 16 amino acids. Germline trimming cut 8 bases from V and 8 bases from J; bases unmatched to any gene: 11. The CDR3 nucleotides read TGCGCCAGCTGGCGGGGGACTAGCGGGAGTAGTGATGAGCAGTTCTTC. Amino acid sequence: CASWRGTSGSSDEQFF.

This chain uses TRBV28 with TRBJ1-1; D gene ambiguous. The length of the CDR3 is 14 residues. Trimming stripped 3 bases from V and 2 bases from J, with 10 bases between. From germline, CDR1 is MDHEN and CDR2 SYDVKM. The chain's CDR3 is CASSFWSTNTEAFF. DNA of the CDR3: TGTGCCAGCAGTTTCTGGAGCACAAACACTGAAGCTTTCTTT. The variable domain in full, completed from reference TRBV28 and TRBJ1-1, reads DVKVTQSSRYLVKRTGEKVFLECVQDMDHENMFWYRQDPGLGLRLIYFSYDVKMKEKGDIPEGYSVSREKKERFSLILESASTNQTSMYLCASSFWSTNTEAFFGQGTRLTVV.

Comment on this clone: This sample also contains other DNA sequences that code for the same CDR3. The rearrangement uses TRBV5-1 and TRBJ1-5; 7 bases agree with TRBD1. Trimming took 0 bases from V and 4 from J; bases not matched to a gene: 1. The CDR3 runs 14 residues. Germline CDR1 and CDR2: SGHRS and YFSETQ. This CDR3 is CASSLAGGNQPQHF. The CDR3 region has the DNA TGCGCCAGCAGCTTGGCAGGGGGAAATCAGCCCCAGCATTTT.

The V call is TRBV3-1 (or the pseudogene TRBV3-2), the J call TRBJ1-2; D gene ambiguous. The CDR3 totals 12 residues. Germline CDR1 LGHDT, CDR2 YNNKEL (reference sequence). Trimming stripped 1 base from V and 8 bases from J, with 8 bases between. In DNA, the CDR3 is TGTGCCAGCAGCCAAGCTCTGGGGGGCTACACCTTC. It codes for CASSQALGGYTF.

The chain recombines TRBV27 with TRBJ1-1, with D perhaps matching TRBD1 (6 bases). Germline V gives CDR1 MNHEY, CDR2 SMNVEV (reference sequence). The CDR3 has 15 amino acids. Trimming shortened V by 7 bases and J by 3 bases, and 18 bases separated the two germline ends. CDR3 sequence (DNA): TGTGCCAGCACCACGCTGGGGGGCCTGGACACTGAAGCTTTCTTT. It encodes CASTTLGGLDTEAFF.

The chain has TRBV2 and TRBJ2-5; D not resolved. Germline CDR1 and CDR2: SNHLY and FYNNEI. V was clipped by 6 bases and J by 5 bases, with 13 bases between them. The CDR3 consists of 13 residues. The CDR3 loop is CASRRTAGETQYF. For the CDR3, the DNA is TGTGCCAGCAGGAGGACGGCCGGTGAGACCCAGTACTTC.

The rearrangement uses TRBV5-1 and TRBJ2-1; D is uncertain. V lost 7 bases to trimming and J lost 5 bases, with 16 bases between them. Per germline, CDR1 SGHRS and CDR2 YFSETQ. This CDR3 contains 14 residues. The CDR3 spells CASQLQLQNNEQFF. As DNA, the CDR3 is TGCGCCAGCCAGCTGCAACTACAAAACAATGAGCAGTTCTTC.

This clone appeared once. The rearrangement joins TRBV29-1 to TRBJ2-1; 7 nucleotides match TRBD2. Germline CDR1 and CDR2: SQVTM and ANQGSEA. The V gene end was trimmed by 3 bases and the J gene end by 8 bases; junction bases not matched to a gene: 13. The CDR3 runs to 15 residues. CDR3: CSVETGSGPSYEQFF. CDR3 sequence (DNA): TGCAGCGTTGAGACTGGTAGCGGGCCTTCCTATGAGCAGTTCTTC.